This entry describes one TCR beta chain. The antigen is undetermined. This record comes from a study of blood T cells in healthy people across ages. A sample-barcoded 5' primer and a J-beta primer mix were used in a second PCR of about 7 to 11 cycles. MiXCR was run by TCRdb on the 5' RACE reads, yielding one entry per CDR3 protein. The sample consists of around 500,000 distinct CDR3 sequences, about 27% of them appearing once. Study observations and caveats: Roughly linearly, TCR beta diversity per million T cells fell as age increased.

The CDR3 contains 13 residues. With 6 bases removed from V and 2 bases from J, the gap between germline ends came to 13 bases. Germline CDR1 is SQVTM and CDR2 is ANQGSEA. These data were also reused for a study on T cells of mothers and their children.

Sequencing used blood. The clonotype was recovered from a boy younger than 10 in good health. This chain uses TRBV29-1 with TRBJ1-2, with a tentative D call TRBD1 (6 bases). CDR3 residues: CSVDKQGNYGYTF. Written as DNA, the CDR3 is TGCAGCGTCGACAAACAGGGAAACTATGGCTACACCTTC.